These T cell receptor beta chains were read from a single sample in a study of human T cells and chemical hapten exposure. TCRdb reanalysed the RACE reads using MiXCR and keeps one entry per CDR3 protein. Of tens of thousands of distinct CDR3 sequences in the sample, 6.5% to 8% are singletons; the top ten hold 1% to 1.5%. The specimen was whole blood, collected in connection with sensitization to the hapten diphenylcyclopropenone (DPC). Source of these receptors: a woman aged 25 to 39 with alopecia areata. Some clones in this sample may be carry-over from other donors' samples. The conserved cysteine and the conserved F or W are not part of the CDR3 here. The order of the fields is J gene, CDR3 length, V gene, CDR3 protein.

>TRBJ1-1|11|TRBV5-6
ASSPTPRTEAF
>TRBJ2-4|12|TRBV14
ASSLRGGLNIQY
>TRBJ2-2|13|TRBV28
ASSSSGAATGELF
>TRBJ2-1|14|TRBV12-3/TRBV12-4
ASSLVPGGSYNEQF
>TRBJ1-1|11|TRBV5-6
ASSWGQGTEAF
>TRBJ2-7|11|TRBV20-1
SARPRGGYEQY
>TRBJ2-5|13|TRBV7-9
ASSLVMGGQETQY
>TRBJ2-1|13|TRBV6-5
ASRRPASSYNEQF
>TRBJ1-2|12|TRBV6-5
ASSYDMEGYGYT
>TRBJ2-7|11|TRBV5-1
ASSGGQGYEQY
>TRBJ1-2|12|TRBV28
ASRNEGAGDGYT
>TRBJ1-1|12|TRBV5-4
ASSFGQASTEAF
>TRBJ1-5|11|TRBV3-1
ASSQGDNQPQH
>TRBJ1-2|15|TRBV5-1
ASSRGDRGRSDYGYT
>TRBJ1-1|11|TRBV6-5
ASSYFGETEAF
>TRBJ2-7|15|TRBV19
ASSKYSETGRYYEQY